This is a list of T cell receptor beta chains from one sample in a study of resident and recirculating memory T cells in vitiligo. Produced via immunoSEQ multiplex PCR; TCRdb's table is partial and in-frame only. The profile covers 75,000 to 85,000 clones, with about 91% appearing a single time and approximately 5.4% taken by the ten largest. The sample comprised blood. The receptors come from a male donor with vitiligo. Each CDR3 is given with its conserved first and last residue. A D gene is named only where the DNA matches it firmly. Clone size is given for some rows only: seen once, a few or many times, or a class if the clone is expanded.

J gene: TRBJ2-7
V gene: TRBV7-6
clone size: .
D gene: TRBD2
CDR3 protein: CASSLAGGPYEQYF
CDR3 DNA: TGTGCCAGCAGTCTAGCGGGAGGCCCCTACGAGCAGTACTTC

J gene: TRBJ2-7
V gene: TRBV27
clone size: .
D gene: .
CDR3 protein: CASSLAGSSLEQYF
CDR3 DNA: TGTGCCAGCAGTTTGGCAGGGTCTTCCCTCGAGCAGTACTTC

J gene: TRBJ2-5
V gene: TRBV9
clone size: .
D gene: TRBD2
CDR3 protein: CASSPGGGANQYF
CDR3 DNA: TGTGCCAGCAGCCCGGGGGGAGGGGCAAACCAGTACTTC

J gene: TRBJ1-2
V gene: TRBV9
clone size: .
D gene: TRBD1
CDR3 protein: CASSPPGQGFHGYTF
CDR3 DNA: TGTGCCAGCAGCCCCCCCGGACAGGGCTTTCATGGCTACACCTTC

J gene: TRBJ2-1
V gene: TRBV6-1
clone size: .
D gene: .
CDR3 protein: CASSTGYNEQFF
CDR3 DNA: TGTGCCAGCAGTACAGGGTACAATGAGCAGTTCTTC

J gene: TRBJ1-2
V gene: TRBV6-5
clone size: .
D gene: TRBD1
CDR3 protein: CASSSTGWGYTF
CDR3 DNA: TGTGCCAGCAGTTCGACAGGGTGGGGCTACACCTTC

J gene: TRBJ1-3
V gene: TRBV29-1
clone size: .
D gene: .
CDR3 protein: CSVGTDGNTIYF
CDR3 DNA: TGCAGCGTTGGGACAGATGGAAACACCATATATTTT

J gene: TRBJ2-3
V gene: TRBV18
clone size: .
D gene: .
CDR3 protein: CASSRTHQHTDTQYF
CDR3 DNA: TGTGCCAGCTCACGGACACATCAACACACAGATACGCAGTATTTT

J gene: TRBJ1-1
V gene: TRBV7-9
clone size: few
D gene: .
CDR3 protein: CASSLVRGNREAFF
CDR3 DNA: TGTGCCAGCAGCTTAGTCAGAGGAAACCGTGAAGCTTTCTTT

J gene: TRBJ2-2
V gene: TRBV9
clone size: .
D gene: .
CDR3 protein: CASSEGLYTGELFF
CDR3 DNA: TGTGCCAGCAGCGAGGGACTGTACACCGGGGAGCTGTTTTTT

J gene: TRBJ2-7
V gene: TRBV27
clone size: .
D gene: .
CDR3 protein: CASSYQGPTYEQYF
CDR3 DNA: TGTGCCAGCAGTTATCAGGGGCCTACCTACGAGCAGTACTTC

J gene: TRBJ2-5
V gene: TRBV11-3
clone size: .
D gene: TRBD2
CDR3 protein: CASSSGLEIETQYF
CDR3 DNA: TGTGCCAGCAGCTCGGGACTAGAAATAGAGACCCAGTACTTC

J gene: TRBJ2-1
V gene: TRBV7-9
clone size: .
D gene: TRBD1
CDR3 protein: CASRFGQGPNEQFF
CDR3 DNA: TGTGCCAGCAGATTCGGACAGGGCCCCAATGAGCAGTTCTTC

J gene: TRBJ2-1
V gene: TRBV19
clone size: .
D gene: TRBD2
CDR3 protein: CAARTSGPYNEQFF
CDR3 DNA: TGTGCCGCCCGGACTAGCGGACCTTACAATGAGCAGTTCTTC

J gene: TRBJ2-1
V gene: TRBV7-9
clone size: .
D gene: .
CDR3 protein: CASSALTGVFDEQFF
CDR3 DNA: TGTGCCAGCAGCGCCTTGACGGGAGTTTTCGATGAGCAGTTCTTC

J gene: TRBJ2-7
V gene: TRBV7-6
clone size: .
D gene: TRBD1
CDR3 protein: CASSPGTATYEQYF
CDR3 DNA: TGTGCCAGCAGCCCTGGGACAGCCACCTACGAGCAGTACTTC

J gene: TRBJ2-2
V gene: TRBV15
clone size: .
D gene: .
CDR3 protein: CATSRSGFGGELFF
CDR3 DNA: TGTGCCACCAGCAGATCAGGGTTTGGCGGGGAGCTGTTTTTT

J gene: TRBJ2-3
V gene: TRBV7-2
clone size: .
D gene: .
CDR3 protein: CASREGGALDTQYF
CDR3 DNA: TGTGCCAGCAGGGAGGGCGGGGCACTTGATACGCAGTATTTT

J gene: TRBJ2-7
V gene: TRBV5-1
clone size: once
D gene: TRBD1
CDR3 protein: CASSLGGQGAYEQYF
CDR3 DNA: TGCGCCAGCAGCTTGGGAGGACAGGGGGCGTACGAGCAGTACTTC

J gene: TRBJ1-4
V gene: TRBV5-6
clone size: .
D gene: .
CDR3 protein: CASSPGLAATNEKLFF
CDR3 DNA: TGTGCCAGCAGCCCAGGGTTAGCCGCAACTAATGAAAAACTGTTTTTT

J gene: TRBJ2-7
V gene: TRBV7-2
clone size: .
D gene: TRBD2
CDR3 protein: CASSLPPGLAGAEQYF
CDR3 DNA: TGTGCCAGCAGCTTACCCCCGGGACTAGCGGGAGCCGAGCAGTACTTC

J gene: TRBJ2-1
V gene: TRBV27
clone size: .
D gene: .
CDR3 protein: CASSLSWRAYNEQFF
CDR3 DNA: TGTGCCAGCAGTTTATCGTGGAGAGCCTACAATGAGCAGTTCTTC

J gene: TRBJ2-5
V gene: TRBV5-1
clone size: .
D gene: .
CDR3 protein: CASSLVSPGETQYF
CDR3 DNA: TGCGCCAGCAGCTTGGTGTCCCCGGGGGAGACCCAGTACTTC

J gene: TRBJ2-7
V gene: TRBV4-3
clone size: .
D gene: .
CDR3 protein: CASSQSLTGLSYEQYF
CDR3 DNA: TGCGCCAGCAGCCAGTCGCTGACAGGCTTGTCCTACGAGCAGTACTTC

J gene: TRBJ1-5
V gene: TRBV19
clone size: .
D gene: TRBD1
CDR3 protein: CASSIGPGQGHQPQHF
CDR3 DNA: TGTGCCAGTAGTATAGGACCGGGACAGGGCCATCAGCCCCAGCATTTT

J gene: TRBJ2-3
V gene: TRBV7-9
clone size: .
D gene: .
CDR3 protein: CASSLGGVTQYF
CDR3 DNA: TGTGCCAGCAGCTTAGGGGGGGTTACGCAGTATTTT

J gene: TRBJ2-5
V gene: TRBV29-1
clone size: .
D gene: .
CDR3 protein: CSVERGWETQYF
CDR3 DNA: TGCAGCGTTGAAAGGGGCTGGGAGACCCAGTACTTC

J gene: TRBJ2-1
V gene: TRBV9
clone size: .
D gene: .
CDR3 protein: CASSADGGAPKNEQFF
CDR3 DNA: TGTGCCAGCAGCGCCGACGGCGGGGCCCCCAAAAATGAGCAGTTCTTC

J gene: TRBJ2-3
V gene: TRBV6-4
clone size: .
D gene: TRBD2
CDR3 protein: CASSYRLAGDTQYF
CDR3 DNA: TGTGCCAGCAGCTACCGACTAGCGGGAGATACGCAGTATTTT